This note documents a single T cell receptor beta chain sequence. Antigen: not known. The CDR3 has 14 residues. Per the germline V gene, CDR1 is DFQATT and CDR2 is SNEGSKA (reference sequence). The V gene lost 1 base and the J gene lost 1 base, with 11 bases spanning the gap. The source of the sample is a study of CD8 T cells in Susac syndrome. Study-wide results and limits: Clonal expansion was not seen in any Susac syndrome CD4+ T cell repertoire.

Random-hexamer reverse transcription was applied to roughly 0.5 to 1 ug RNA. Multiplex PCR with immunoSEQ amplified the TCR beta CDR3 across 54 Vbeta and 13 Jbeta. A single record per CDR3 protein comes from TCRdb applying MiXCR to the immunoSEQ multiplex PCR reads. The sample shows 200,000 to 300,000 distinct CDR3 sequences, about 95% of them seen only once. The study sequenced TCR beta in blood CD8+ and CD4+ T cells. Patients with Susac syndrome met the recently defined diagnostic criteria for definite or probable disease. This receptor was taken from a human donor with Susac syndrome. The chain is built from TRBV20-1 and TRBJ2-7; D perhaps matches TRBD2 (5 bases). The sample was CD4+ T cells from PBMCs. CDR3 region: CSARVRASSYEQYF. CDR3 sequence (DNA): TGCAGTGCTAGAGTGCGGGCCTCGTCCTACGAGCAGTACTTC.